The rows below give T cell receptor beta chains drawn from one sample of a study of blood T cell repertoires in COVID-19. Sequenced by immunoSEQ multiplex PCR; TCRdb stores in-frame clones only, minus some. The sample records about 70,000 clones, roughly 77% being singletons. Specimen: peripheral blood. All receptors come from a woman aged 70-85 years with acute or convalescent COVID-19. CDR3s include the opening cysteine and the closing phenylalanine or tryptophan. A D gene is named only where the DNA matches it firmly. The size of a clone is reported for some rows only, either as once, few or many, or as a class for expanded clones.

CASSSRTSGGAVIYEQYF	TGCGCCAGCAGCTCTCGGACTAGCGGGGGGGCCGTGATTTACGAGCAGTACTTC	TRBV5-1	TRBD2	TRBJ2-7	NA
CASSYSGSRQETQYF	TGTGCCAGCAGTTACTCGGGCTCCAGACAAGAGACCCAGTACTTC	TRBV6-2/TRBV6-3	NA	TRBJ2-5	NA
CASSFLSGTTRWDTQYF	TGCGCCAGCAGCTTTCTCTCCGGGACTACCCGGTGGGATACGCAGTATTTT	TRBV5-1	TRBD2	TRBJ2-3	NA
CATNLPGQGADNEQFF	TGTGCCACTAACCTCCCGGGGCAGGGGGCGGACAATGAGCAGTTCTTC	TRBV19	TRBD1	TRBJ2-1	NA
CASMASGRASGELFF	TGTGCCAGTATGGCTAGCGGGAGGGCTAGCGGGGAGCTGTTTTTT	TRBV19	TRBD2	TRBJ2-2	NA
CAWSEQGNSPLHF	TGTGCCTGGAGTGAACAGGGGAATTCACCCCTCCACTTT	TRBV30	TRBD1	TRBJ1-6	many
CASSLGGTGNTIYF	TGTGCCAGCAGCTTAGGCGGTACTGGAAACACCATATATTTT	TRBV13	NA	TRBJ1-3	NA
CASGYGGTEAFF	TGTGCCAGCGGTTACGGGGGGACTGAAGCTTTCTTT	TRBV6-5	NA	TRBJ1-1	NA
CASRYDRRVGYTF	TGTGCCAGTAGATATGACAGACGGGTCGGCTACACCTTC	TRBV19	NA	TRBJ1-2	NA
CASSYGPNEQYF	TGTGCCAGCAGTTACGGGCCTAACGAGCAGTACTTC	TRBV6-2/TRBV6-3	NA	TRBJ2-7	NA
CASNGRDSRDGYKAGNTIYF	TGTGCCAGCAACGGGCGGGACAGTCGGGACGGGTATAAGGCTGGAAACACCATATATTTT	TRBV21-1	NA	TRBJ1-3	once
CSVQDRGSEQYF	TGCAGCGTTCAGGACAGGGGGAGCGAGCAGTACTTC	TRBV29-1	TRBD1	TRBJ2-7	few
CASSLGLDRGTEAFF	TGTGCCAGCAGCTTGGGATTGGACAGGGGGACTGAAGCTTTCTTT	TRBV5-4	TRBD1	TRBJ1-1	once
CASSITSYGYTF	TGTGCCAGTAGTATAACTTCCTATGGCTACACCTTC	TRBV19	NA	TRBJ1-2	NA
CASSKEGAGDGYTF	TGTGCCAGCAGCAAAGAGGGGGCAGGGGATGGCTACACCTTC	TRBV21-1	NA	TRBJ1-2	NA
CASSQDVSGARGYTF	TGTGCCAGCAGCCAAGATGTATCTGGGGCCCGTGGCTACACCTTC	TRBV3-1/TRBV3-2	NA	TRBJ1-2	NA
CASSAPGDLAKNIQYF	TGTGCCAGCAGCGCACCGGGAGACTTAGCCAAAAACATTCAGTACTTC	TRBV7-8	NA	TRBJ2-4	NA
CASSLTGTPTHRTQYF	TGTGCCAGCAGTCTTACCGGGACTCCGACCCACCGTACGCAGTATTTT	TRBV27	NA	TRBJ2-3	NA
CASSQDSSGGHNEQFF	TGTGCCAGCAGCCAAGACTCTAGCGGGGGGCACAATGAGCAGTTCTTC	TRBV3-1/TRBV3-2	TRBD2	TRBJ2-1	NA
CASSLGPGLQETQYF	TGCGCCAGCAGCTTGGGACCGGGACTCCAAGAGACCCAGTACTTC	TRBV5-1	NA	TRBJ2-5	NA
CATGTGGRQPQHF	TGTGCCACCGGGACAGGGGGACGGCAGCCCCAGCATTTT	TRBV19	TRBD1	TRBJ1-5	NA
CAISEDITGNTIYF	TGTGCCATCAGTGAGGACATAACTGGAAACACCATATATTTT	TRBV10-3	NA	TRBJ1-3	NA
CASSSGAFSGNTIYF	TGCGCCAGCAGCTCAGGGGCGTTCTCTGGAAACACCATATATTTT	TRBV5-1	NA	TRBJ1-3	NA
CASRSSGRANSGNTIYF	TGTGCCAGCAGGTCATCGGGCAGGGCCAACTCTGGAAACACCATATATTTT	TRBV7-9	NA	TRBJ1-3	NA
CASSGDRTSTDTQYF	TGTGCCAGTAGTGGGGACAGAACTAGCACAGATACGCAGTATTTT	TRBV19	TRBD1	TRBJ2-3	NA
CASSTYGTGSWGPDQPQHF	TGTGCCAGTAGTACATACGGGACAGGGTCCTGGGGTCCCGATCAGCCCCAGCATTTT	TRBV19	TRBD1	TRBJ1-5	NA
CASSEGSSIYNYGYTF	TGTGCCAGCAGTGAAGGGAGCTCTATTTATAACTATGGCTACACCTTC	TRBV6-1	NA	TRBJ1-2	NA
CASSEYDRDCDQPQHF	TGCGCCAGCAGTGAGTATGACAGGGATTGCGATCAGCCCCAGCATTTT	TRBV10-1	TRBD1	TRBJ1-5	NA
CASRPVGDYYGYTF	TGTGCCAGTAGGCCAGTGGGGGACTACTATGGCTACACCTTC	TRBV19	NA	TRBJ1-2	NA
CAWNLPGQGAPGYTF	TGTGCCTGGAATCTGCCGGGACAGGGGGCGCCAGGCTACACCTTC	TRBV30	TRBD1	TRBJ1-2	NA
CASGGTGGFSNQPQHF	TGTGCCAGTGGCGGAACAGGGGGTTTTAGCAATCAGCCCCAGCATTTT	TRBV19	TRBD1	TRBJ1-5	NA
CASSLGGGGNEKLFF	TGTGCCAGCAGTTTGGGGGGAGGAGGAAATGAAAAACTGTTTTTT	TRBV5-4	NA	TRBJ1-4	NA
CATSDPGQGEQAFF	TGTGCCACCAGTGATCCCGGACAGGGCGAACAAGCTTTCTTT	TRBV24-1	TRBD1	TRBJ1-1	few
CASSSIPGTGVKDTEAFF	TGTGCCAGCAGCTCAATCCCCGGGACAGGGGTTAAGGACACTGAAGCTTTCTTT	TRBV7-3	TRBD1	TRBJ1-1	NA
CASSPGTGGASDTGELFF	TGCGCCAGCAGCCCAGGGACAGGGGGCGCGTCGGACACCGGGGAGCTGTTTTTT	TRBV4-3	TRBD1	TRBJ2-2	NA
CASSQRTGKADTQYF	TGTGCCAGCAGCCAACGGACAGGGAAGGCAGATACGCAGTATTTT	TRBV14	TRBD1	TRBJ2-3	NA
CASTQPGQPQHF	TGTGCCAGCACCCAGCCGGGGCAGCCCCAGCATTTT	TRBV12-3/TRBV12-4	NA	TRBJ1-5	NA
CASSRDRVGMNTEAFF	TGCGCCAGCAGCCGGGACAGGGTGGGAATGAACACTGAAGCTTTCTTT	TRBV4-1	TRBD1	TRBJ1-1	few
CASSTQLGRETQYF	TGTGCCAGCAGCACTCAACTAGGCCGAGAGACCCAGTACTTC	TRBV9	NA	TRBJ2-5	once
CAWSGTGPSTDTQYF	TGTGCCTGGAGTGGGACAGGTCCGAGCACAGATACGCAGTATTTT	TRBV30	TRBD1	TRBJ2-3	NA
CASVGTDETGELFF	TGTGCCAGCGTTGGGACAGACGAAACCGGGGAGCTGTTTTTT	TRBV2	TRBD1	TRBJ2-2	NA
CASSYSDRNSPLHF	TGTGCCAGCAGTTACTCGGACAGAAATTCACCCCTCCACTTT	TRBV6-5	NA	TRBJ1-6	NA